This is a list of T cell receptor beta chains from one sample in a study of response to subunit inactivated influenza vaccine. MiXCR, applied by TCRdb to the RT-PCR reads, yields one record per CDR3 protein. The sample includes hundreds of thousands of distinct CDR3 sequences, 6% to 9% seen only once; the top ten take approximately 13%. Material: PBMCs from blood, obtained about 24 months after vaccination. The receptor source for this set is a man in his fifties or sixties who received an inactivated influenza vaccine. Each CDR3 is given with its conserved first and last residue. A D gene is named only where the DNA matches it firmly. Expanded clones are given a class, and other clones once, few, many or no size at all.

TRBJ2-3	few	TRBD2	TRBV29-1	TGCAGCGTTGATTTGGCGGGAGACGGTGCAGATACGCAGTATTTT	CSVDLAGDGADTQYF
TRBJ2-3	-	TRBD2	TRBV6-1	TGTGCCAGGAGGGTACCGGGACTAGCGGGGGGATCAGATACGCAGTATTTT	CARRVPGLAGGSDTQYF
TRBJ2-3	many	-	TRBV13	TGTGCCAGCAGCTCAAGACAGAGCACAGATACGCAGTATTTT	CASSSRQSTDTQYF
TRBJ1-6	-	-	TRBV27	TGTGCCAGCAGTGGTTCGTGGGAGGGCTCACCCCTCCACTTT	CASSGSWEGSPLHF
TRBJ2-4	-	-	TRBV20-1	TGCAGTGCTAGAGATAGTTTGGGGGAACGGAAAAACATTCAGTACTTC	CSARDSLGERKNIQYF
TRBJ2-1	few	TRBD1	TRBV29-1	TGCAGCGTTGAAGACGGACAGGGCAATGAGCAGTTCTTC	CSVEDGQGNEQFF
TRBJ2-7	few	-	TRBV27	TGTGCCAGCAGTTATCGGGGCGACACCTACGAGCAGTACTTC	CASSYRGDTYEQYF
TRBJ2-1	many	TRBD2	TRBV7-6	TGTGCCAGCAGCTTCGATAGGGGCGGGAGCTCCTACAATGAGCAGTTCTTC	CASSFDRGGSSYNEQFF
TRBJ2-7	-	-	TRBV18	TGTGCCAGCTCACCTCAGGTTCGACACGAGCAGTACTTC	CASSPQVRHEQYF
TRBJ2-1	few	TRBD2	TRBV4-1	TGCGCCAGCAGCCAAGAAGTCTGGGGACTAGCGGCCAGCAGCTCCTACAATGAGCAGTTCTTC	CASSQEVWGLAASSSYNEQFF
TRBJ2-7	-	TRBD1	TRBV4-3	TGCGCCAGCAGCCAACCAGGGGGCGAGAACGAGCAGTACTTC	CASSQPGGENEQYF
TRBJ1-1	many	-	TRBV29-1	TGCAGCGTTGAAAAGCAAACAACTGAAGCTTTCTTT	CSVEKQTTEAFF
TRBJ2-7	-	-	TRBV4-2	TGTGCCAGCAGCCAAGATTTGGGGGGTTTATCCTACGAGCAGTACTTC	CASSQDLGGLSYEQYF
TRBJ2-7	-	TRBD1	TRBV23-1	TGCGCCAGCAGTTCTGATACCGGGACAGCCTCCTACGAGCAGTACTTC	CASSSDTGTASYEQYF
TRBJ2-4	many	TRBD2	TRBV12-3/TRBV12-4	TGTGCCAGCAGTTTTTCGTACGGGAGGTTTCAGTACTTC	CASSFSYGRFQYF
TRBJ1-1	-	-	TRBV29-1	TGCAGCGTTGATCGGGGGATTCCTGAAGCTTTCTTT	CSVDRGIPEAFF
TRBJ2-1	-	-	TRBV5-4	TGTGCCAGCACCTATGACGAGTTTTCCTACAATGAGCAGTTCTTC	CASTYDEFSYNEQFF
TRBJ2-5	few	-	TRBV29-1	TGCAGCGTTGAAGTGGGCGGAGTCGGAGAGACCCAGTACTTC	CSVEVGGVGETQYF
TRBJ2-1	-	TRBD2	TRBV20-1	TGCAGCGCTAGATATAGCGGGAGACCCAATGAGCAGTTCTTC	CSARYSGRPNEQFF
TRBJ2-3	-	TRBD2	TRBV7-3	TGTGCCAGCAGCGTAGTTGGGACTAGCGGGAGCGCAGATACGCAGTATTTT	CASSVVGTSGSADTQYF
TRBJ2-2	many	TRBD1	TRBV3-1	TGTGCCAGCAGCCAAGATGGGGGACAGGGGGCATGGACCGGGGAGCTGTTTTTT	CASSQDGGQGAWTGELFF
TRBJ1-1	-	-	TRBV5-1	TGCGCCAGCAGCTTGGCCGGGAGTAAGAACACTGAAGCTTTCTTT	CASSLAGSKNTEAFF
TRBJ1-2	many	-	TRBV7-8	TGTGCCAGCAGCTTACAAGGGGTCTCCAACTATGGCTACACCTTC	CASSLQGVSNYGYTF
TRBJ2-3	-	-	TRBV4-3	TGCGCCAGCAGCCAAGATCAGTTCCTAGCGCCCCTTACTTTT	CASSQDQFLAPLTF
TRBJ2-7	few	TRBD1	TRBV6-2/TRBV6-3	TGTGCCAGCAGTTCCCAGGGGAGACAGGGGAACTACGAGCAGTACTTC	CASSSQGRQGNYEQYF
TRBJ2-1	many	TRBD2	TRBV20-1	TGCAGTGCTAGATCCGGGACTACCACCCGTGTTGAGCAGTTCTTC	CSARSGTTTRVEQFF
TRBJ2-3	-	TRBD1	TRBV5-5	TGTGCCAGCAGCTTGGATCTCAGGGGGCGGGATACGCAGTATTTT	CASSLDLRGRDTQYF
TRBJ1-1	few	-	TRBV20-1	TGCAGTGCTTTCCTCCCGGGGAGGGTTGGAGACACTGAAGCTTTCTTT	CSAFLPGRVGDTEAFF
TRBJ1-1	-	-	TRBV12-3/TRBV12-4	TGTGCCAGCAGAACTACAGGGAACACTGAAGCTTTCTTT	CASRTTGNTEAFF
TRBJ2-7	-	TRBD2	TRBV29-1	TGCAGCGTTGAACGGGCTAGCGGGAGTATCCACGAGCAGTACTTC	CSVERASGSIHEQYF
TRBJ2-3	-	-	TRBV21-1	TGTGCCAGCAGCGTCCTATTGTCAGATACGCAGTATTTT	CASSVLLSDTQYF
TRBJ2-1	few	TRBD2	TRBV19	TGTGCCAGTAGTATACTTAGCGGGGCGAGTGAGCAGTTCTTC	CASSILSGASEQFF
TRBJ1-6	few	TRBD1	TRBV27	TGTGCCAGCGGAACGGACAGGGCCTCGGGGTCACCCCTCCACTTT	CASGTDRASGSPLHF
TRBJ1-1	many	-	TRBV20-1	TGCAGTGTCATAACAGGGTCAGCTGAAGCTTTCTTT	CSVITGSAEAFF
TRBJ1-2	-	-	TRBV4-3	TGCGCCAGCAGCAAAGATTCGGCAGGGAACTATGGCTACACCTTC	CASSKDSAGNYGYTF
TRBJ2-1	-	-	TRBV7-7	TGTGCCAGCAGTAGACGGGGCATAGCTTACTACAATGAGCAGTTCTTC	CASSRRGIAYYNEQFF
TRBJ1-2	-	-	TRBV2	TGTGCCAGCAGTGAAGAACAGTTCTACACCTTC	CASSEEQFYTF
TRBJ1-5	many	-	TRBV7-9	TGTGCCAGCAGTTTAGAGGGCGGTCAGCCCCAGCATTTT	CASSLEGGQPQHF
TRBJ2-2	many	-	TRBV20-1	TGCAGTGCCCGAAGGGGGTCGAACACCGGGGAGCTGTTTTTT	CSARRGSNTGELFF
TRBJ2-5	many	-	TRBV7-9	TGTGCCAGCAGCCCCCGGGACTTACAAGAGACCCAGTACTTC	CASSPRDLQETQYF
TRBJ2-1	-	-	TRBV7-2	TGTGCCAGCAGCTCCACGATTAGGGGCGAGCAGTTCTTC	CASSSTIRGEQFF
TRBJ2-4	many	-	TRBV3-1	TGTGCCAGCAGCATAACCACAGGGGCCAAAAACATTCAGTACTTC	CASSITTGAKNIQYF
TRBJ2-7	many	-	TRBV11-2	TGTGCCAGCAGCTTAGTCGTTGGGGACACGTACGAGCAGTACTTC	CASSLVVGDTYEQYF
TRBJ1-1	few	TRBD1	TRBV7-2	TGTGCCAGCAGCAAGGGACAGGGGGTAAGGAACACTGAAGCTTTCTTT	CASSKGQGVRNTEAFF
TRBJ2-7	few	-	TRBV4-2	TGTGCCAGCAGCCAAGACCCGCTCTCCTACGAGCAGTACTTC	CASSQDPLSYEQYF
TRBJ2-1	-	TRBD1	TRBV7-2	TGTGCCAGCAGCCCTAGGACAGGGGGGAATGAGCAGTTCTTC	CASSPRTGGNEQFF
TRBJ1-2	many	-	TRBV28	TGTGCCAGCAGTACCCACAACGGTGGGGGCTACACCTTC	CASSTHNGGGYTF
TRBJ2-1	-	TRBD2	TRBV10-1	TGCGCCAGCGGATCTTTCGCAGGAAAGTCAGGGAGGGGACCGGAGCAGTTCTTC	CASGSFAGKSGRGPEQFF
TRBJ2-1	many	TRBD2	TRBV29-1	TGCAGCGGAGGGACTAGCGGGAGGGGCTACAATGAGCAGTTCTTC	CSGGTSGRGYNEQFF
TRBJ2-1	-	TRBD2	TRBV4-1	TGCGCCAGCAGCCAAGCTCGACTAGCTGTTTCCTACAATGAGCAGTTCTTC	CASSQARLAVSYNEQFF
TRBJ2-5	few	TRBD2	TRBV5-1	TGCGCCAGCAGCTTGGGCGCTAGCGGGGGTCAAGAGACCCAGTACTTC	CASSLGASGGQETQYF
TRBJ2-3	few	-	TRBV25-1	TGTGCCAGCAGCCTCAGACAGCCCGCAGATACGCAGTATTTT	CASSLRQPADTQYF
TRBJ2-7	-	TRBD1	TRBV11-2	TGTGCCAGCAGCTTACCGGGACAGCCAGACTACGGGCAGTACTTC	CASSLPGQPDYGQYF
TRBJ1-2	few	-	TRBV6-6	TGTGCCAGCAGCCCTTTCGGGACAAACTTATACACCTTC	CASSPFGTNLYTF
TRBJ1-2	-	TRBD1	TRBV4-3	TGCGCCAGCAGCCAAATTCAGGGGGCCAGTGGCTACACCTTC	CASSQIQGASGYTF